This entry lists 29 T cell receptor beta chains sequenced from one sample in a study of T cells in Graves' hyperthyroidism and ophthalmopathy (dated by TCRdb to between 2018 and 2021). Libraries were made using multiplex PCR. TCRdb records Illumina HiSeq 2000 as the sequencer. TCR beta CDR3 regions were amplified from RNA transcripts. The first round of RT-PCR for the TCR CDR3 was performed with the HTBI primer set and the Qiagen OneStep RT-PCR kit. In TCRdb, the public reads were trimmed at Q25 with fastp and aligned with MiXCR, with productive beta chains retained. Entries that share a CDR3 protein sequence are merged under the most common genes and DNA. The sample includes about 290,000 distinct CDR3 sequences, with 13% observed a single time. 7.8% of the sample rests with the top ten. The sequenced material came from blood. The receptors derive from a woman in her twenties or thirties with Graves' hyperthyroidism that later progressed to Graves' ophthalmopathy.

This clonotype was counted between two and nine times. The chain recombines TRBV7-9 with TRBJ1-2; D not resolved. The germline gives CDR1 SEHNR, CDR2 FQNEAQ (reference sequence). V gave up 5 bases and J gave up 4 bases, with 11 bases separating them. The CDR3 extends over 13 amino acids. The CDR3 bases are TGTGCCAGCAGCCCGCCAGCGGGCTATGGCTACACCTTC. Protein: CASSPPAGYGYTF. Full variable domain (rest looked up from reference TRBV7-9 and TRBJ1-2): DTGVSQNPRHKITKRGQNVTFRCDPISEHNRLYWYRQTLGQGPEFLTYFQNEAQLEKSRLLSDRFSAERPKGSFSTLEIQRTEQGDSAMYLCASSPPAGYGYTFGSGTRLTVV.

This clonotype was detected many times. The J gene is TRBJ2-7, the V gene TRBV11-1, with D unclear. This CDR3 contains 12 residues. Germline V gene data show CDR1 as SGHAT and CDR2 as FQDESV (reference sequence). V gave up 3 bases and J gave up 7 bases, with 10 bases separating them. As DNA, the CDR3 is TGTGCCAGCAGCTTCTTGGGTTTGGAGCAGTACTTC. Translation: CASSFLGLEQYF.

The DNA of the CDR3 is TGTGCCTCCGATCAGGGGAGCTCCTACGAGCAGTACTTC. It encodes CASDQGSSYEQYF. This chain links TRBV30 with TRBJ2-7; perhaps TRBD1 as D (6 bases). The CDR3 runs 13 residues. The germline gives CDR1 GTSNPN, CDR2 SVGIG (reference sequence). V lost 7 bases and J lost 0, with 13 bases in between.

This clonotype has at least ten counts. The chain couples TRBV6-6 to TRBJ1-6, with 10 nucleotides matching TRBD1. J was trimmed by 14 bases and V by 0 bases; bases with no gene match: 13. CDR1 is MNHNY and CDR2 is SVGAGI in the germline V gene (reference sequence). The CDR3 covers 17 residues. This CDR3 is CASSYSSGDRGPGALHF. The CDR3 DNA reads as TGTGCCAGCAGTTACTCGTCTGGGGACAGGGGCCCTGGGGCCCTCCACTTT.

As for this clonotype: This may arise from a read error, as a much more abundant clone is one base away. The CDR3 protein is CASSYEGVYSDQPQHF. In DNA, the CDR3 is TGTGCCAGCAGTTACGAAGGTGTTTATAGCGATCAGCCCCAGCATTTT. This chain links TRBV6-5 with TRBJ1-5; D is uncertain. Germline V gene data show CDR1 as MNHEY and CDR2 as SVGAGI. CDR3 size: 16 residues.

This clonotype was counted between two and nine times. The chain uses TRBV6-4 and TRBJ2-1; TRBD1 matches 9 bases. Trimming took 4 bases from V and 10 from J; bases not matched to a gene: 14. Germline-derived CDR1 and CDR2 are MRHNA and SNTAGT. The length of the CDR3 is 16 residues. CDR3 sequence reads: CASSGDRGATIEEQFF. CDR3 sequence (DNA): TGTGCCAGCAGTGGAGACAGGGGGGCCACAATAGAGGAGCAGTTCTTC.

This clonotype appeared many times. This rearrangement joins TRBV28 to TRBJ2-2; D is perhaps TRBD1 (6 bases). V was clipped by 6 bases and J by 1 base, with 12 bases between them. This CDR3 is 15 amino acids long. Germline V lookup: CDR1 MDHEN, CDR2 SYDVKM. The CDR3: CASRISDRNTGELFF. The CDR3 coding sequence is TGTGCCAGCAGAATTTCGGACAGGAACACCGGGGAGCTGTTTTTT.

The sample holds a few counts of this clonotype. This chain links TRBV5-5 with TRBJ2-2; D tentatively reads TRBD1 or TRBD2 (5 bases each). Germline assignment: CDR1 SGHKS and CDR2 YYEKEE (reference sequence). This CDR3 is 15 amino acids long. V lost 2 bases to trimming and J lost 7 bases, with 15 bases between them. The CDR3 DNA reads TGTGCCAGCAGCTTTCTAAGGGGCGCGGGCGGGGAGCTGTTTTTT. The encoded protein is CASSFLRGAGGELFF. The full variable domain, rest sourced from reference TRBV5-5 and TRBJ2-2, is DAGVTQSPTHLIKTRGQQVTLRCSPISGHKSVSWYQQVLGQGPQFIFQYYEKEERGRGNFPDRFSARQFPNYSSELNVNALLLGDSALYLCASSFLRGAGGELFFGEGSRLTVL.

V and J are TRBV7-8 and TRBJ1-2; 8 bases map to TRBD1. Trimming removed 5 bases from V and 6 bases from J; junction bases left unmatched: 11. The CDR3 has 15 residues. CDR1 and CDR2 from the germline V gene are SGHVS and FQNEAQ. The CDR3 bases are TGTGCCAGCAGCCCCATCTGGACAGGGCGAGATGGCTACACCTTC. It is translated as CASSPIWTGRDGYTF.

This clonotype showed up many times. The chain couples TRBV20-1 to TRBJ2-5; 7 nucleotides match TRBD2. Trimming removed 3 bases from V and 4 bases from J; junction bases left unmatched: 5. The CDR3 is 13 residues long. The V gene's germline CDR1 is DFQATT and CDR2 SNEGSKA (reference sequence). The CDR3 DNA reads TGCAGTGCTAGTGGGGACTATCGAGAGACCCAGTACTTC. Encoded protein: CSASGDYRETQYF.

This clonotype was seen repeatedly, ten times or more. The CDR3 protein is CASSTFGNQPQHF. The CDR3 nucleotides are TGTGCCAGCAGTACTTTCGGGAATCAGCCCCAGCATTTT. This chain links TRBV28 with TRBJ1-5, with D unresolved. Germline V gene lookup returns CDR1 MDHEN and CDR2 SYDVKM. V was trimmed by 5 bases and J by 4 bases, leaving 9 bases between them. This CDR3 has 13 residues.

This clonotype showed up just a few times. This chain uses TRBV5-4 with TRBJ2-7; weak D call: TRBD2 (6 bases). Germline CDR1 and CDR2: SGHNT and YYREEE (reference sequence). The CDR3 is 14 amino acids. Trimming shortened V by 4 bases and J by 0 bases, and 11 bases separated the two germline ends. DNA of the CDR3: TGTGCCAGCAGCCGGGACTCGAGCTCCTACGAGCAGTACTTC. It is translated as CASSRDSSSYEQYF.

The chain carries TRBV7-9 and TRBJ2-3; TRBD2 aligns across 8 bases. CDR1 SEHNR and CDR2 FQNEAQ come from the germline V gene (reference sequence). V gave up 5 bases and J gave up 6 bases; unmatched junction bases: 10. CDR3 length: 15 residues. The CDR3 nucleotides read TGTGCCAGCAGCCTCTTAAGCGGGAGATGGGATACGCAGTATTTT. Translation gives CASSLLSGRWDTQYF.

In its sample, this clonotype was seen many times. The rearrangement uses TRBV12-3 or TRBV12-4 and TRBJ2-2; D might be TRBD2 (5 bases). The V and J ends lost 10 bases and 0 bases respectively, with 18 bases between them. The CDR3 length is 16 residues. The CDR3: CATEDFRGTNTGELFF. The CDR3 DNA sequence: TGTGCCACCGAGGACTTTCGAGGGACGAACACCGGGGAGCTGTTTTTT.

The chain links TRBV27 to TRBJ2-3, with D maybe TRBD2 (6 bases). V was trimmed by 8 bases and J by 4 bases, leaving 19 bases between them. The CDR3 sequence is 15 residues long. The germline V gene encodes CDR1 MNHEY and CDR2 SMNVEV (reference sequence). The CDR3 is CASGSQLKRADTQYF. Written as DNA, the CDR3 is TGTGCCAGCGGGTCCCAACTGAAGCGGGCAGATACGCAGTATTTT.

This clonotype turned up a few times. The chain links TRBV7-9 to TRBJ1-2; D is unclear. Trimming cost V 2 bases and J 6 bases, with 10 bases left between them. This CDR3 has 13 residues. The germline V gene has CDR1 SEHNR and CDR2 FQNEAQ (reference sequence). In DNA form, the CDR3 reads TGTGCCAGCAGCTTAAAGTCATCCAATGGCTACACCTTC. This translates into CASSLKSSNGYTF.

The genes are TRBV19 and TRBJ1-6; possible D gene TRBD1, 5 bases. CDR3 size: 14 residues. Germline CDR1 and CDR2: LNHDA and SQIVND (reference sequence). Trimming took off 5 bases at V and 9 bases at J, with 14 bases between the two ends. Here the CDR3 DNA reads TGTGCCAGTAGTGAGGGGACTCAGACTTCACCCCTCCACTTT. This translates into CASSEGTQTSPLHF. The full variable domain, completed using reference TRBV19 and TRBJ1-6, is DGGITQSPKYLFRKEGQNVTLSCEQNLNHDAMYWYRQDPGQGLRLIYYSQIVNDFQKGDIAEGYSVSREKKESFPLTVTSAQKNPTAFYLCASSEGTQTSPLHFGNGTRLTVT.

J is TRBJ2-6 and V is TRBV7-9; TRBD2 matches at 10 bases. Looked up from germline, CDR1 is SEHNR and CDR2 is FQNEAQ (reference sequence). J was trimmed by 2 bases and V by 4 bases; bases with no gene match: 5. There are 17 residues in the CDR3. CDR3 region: CASSSSGLAPGANVLTF. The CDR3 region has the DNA TGTGCCAGCAGCTCGTCGGGACTAGCGCCTGGGGCCAACGTCCTGACTTTC. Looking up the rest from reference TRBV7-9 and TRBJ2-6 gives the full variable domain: DTGVSQNPRHKITKRGQNVTFRCDPISEHNRLYWYRQTLGQGPEFLTYFQNEAQLEKSRLLSDRFSAERPKGSFSTLEIQRTEQGDSAMYLCASSSSGLAPGANVLTFGAGSRLTVL.

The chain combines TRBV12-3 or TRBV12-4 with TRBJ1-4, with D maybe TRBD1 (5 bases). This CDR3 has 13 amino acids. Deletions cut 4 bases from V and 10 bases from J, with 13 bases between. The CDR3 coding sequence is TGTGCCAGCAGTTCCAGGGTAGTAGGAAAACTGTTTTTT. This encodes CASSSRVVGKLFF.

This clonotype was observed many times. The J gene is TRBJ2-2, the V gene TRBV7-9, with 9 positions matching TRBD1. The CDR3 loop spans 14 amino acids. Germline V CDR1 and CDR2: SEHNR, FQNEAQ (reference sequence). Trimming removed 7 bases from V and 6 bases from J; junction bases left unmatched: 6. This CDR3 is CASTWTGDPGELFF. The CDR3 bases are TGTGCCAGCACCTGGACAGGGGACCCCGGGGAGCTGTTTTTT.

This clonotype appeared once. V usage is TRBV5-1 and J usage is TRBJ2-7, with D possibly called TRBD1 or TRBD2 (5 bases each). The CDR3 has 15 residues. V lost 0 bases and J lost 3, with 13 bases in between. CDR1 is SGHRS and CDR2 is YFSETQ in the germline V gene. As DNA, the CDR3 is TGCGCCAGCAGCTTGGAGGGACCGCCGCTCTACGAGCAGTACTTC. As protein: CASSLEGPPLYEQYF.

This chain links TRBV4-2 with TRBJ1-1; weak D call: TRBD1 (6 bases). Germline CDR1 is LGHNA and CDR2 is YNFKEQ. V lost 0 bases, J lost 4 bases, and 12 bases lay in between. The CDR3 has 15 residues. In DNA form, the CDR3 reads TGTGCCAGCAGCCAAGATAGGGGAGGGGGCACTGAAGCTTTCTTT. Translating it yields CASSQDRGGGTEAFF.

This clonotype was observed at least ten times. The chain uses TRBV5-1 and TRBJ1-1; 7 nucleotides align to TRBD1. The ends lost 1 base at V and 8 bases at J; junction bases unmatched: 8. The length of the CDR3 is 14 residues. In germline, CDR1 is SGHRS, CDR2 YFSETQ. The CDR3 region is CASSLLRQGQEAFF. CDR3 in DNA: TGCGCCAGCAGCTTGCTTCGACAGGGTCAAGAAGCTTTCTTT.

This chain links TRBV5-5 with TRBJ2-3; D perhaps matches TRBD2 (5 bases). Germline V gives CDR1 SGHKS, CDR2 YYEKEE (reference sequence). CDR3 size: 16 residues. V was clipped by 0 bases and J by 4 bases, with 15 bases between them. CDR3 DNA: TGTGCCAGCAGCTTGGAGCCAGGTGGGAGCTCAGATACGCAGTATTTT. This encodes CASSLEPGGSSDTQYF.

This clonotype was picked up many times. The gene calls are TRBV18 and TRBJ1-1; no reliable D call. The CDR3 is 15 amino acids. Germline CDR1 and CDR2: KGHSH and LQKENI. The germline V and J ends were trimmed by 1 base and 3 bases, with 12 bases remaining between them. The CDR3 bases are TGTGCCAGCTCACCACTCTCCCCGGGGTACACTGAAGCTTTCTTT. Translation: CASSPLSPGYTEAFF.

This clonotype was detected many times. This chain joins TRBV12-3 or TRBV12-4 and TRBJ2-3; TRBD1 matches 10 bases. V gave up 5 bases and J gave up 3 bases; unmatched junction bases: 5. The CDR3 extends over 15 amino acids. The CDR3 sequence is CASSPPGQGTDTQYF. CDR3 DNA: TGTGCCAGCAGTCCGCCGGGACAGGGGACAGATACGCAGTATTTT.

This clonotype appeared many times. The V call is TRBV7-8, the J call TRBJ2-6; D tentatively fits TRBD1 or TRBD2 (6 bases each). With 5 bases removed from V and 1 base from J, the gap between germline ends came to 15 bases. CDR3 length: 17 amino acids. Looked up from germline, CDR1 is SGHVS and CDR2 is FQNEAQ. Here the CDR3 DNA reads TGTGCCAGCAGCCCCAGTGGGGGGCCTTCTGGGGCCAACGTCCTGACTTTC. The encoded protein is CASSPSGGPSGANVLTF. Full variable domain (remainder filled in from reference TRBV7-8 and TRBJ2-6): GAGVSQSPRYKVAKRGQDVALRCDPISGHVSLFWYQQALGQGPEFLTYFQNEAQLDKSGLPSDRFFAERPEGSVSTLKIQRTQQEDSAVYLCASSPSGGPSGANVLTFGAGSRLTVL.

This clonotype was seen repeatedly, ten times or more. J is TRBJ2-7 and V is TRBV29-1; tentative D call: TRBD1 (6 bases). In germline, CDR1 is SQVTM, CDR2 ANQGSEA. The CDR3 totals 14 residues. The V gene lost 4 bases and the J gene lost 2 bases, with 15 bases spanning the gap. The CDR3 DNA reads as TGCAGCGTTGTATTCAGGGACACAGCCTACGAGCAGTACTTC. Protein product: CSVVFRDTAYEQYF.

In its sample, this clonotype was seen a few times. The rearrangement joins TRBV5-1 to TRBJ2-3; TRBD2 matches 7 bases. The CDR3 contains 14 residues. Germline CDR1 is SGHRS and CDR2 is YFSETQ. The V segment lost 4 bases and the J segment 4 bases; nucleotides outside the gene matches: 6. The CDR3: CASSISGQSDTQYF. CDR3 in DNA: TGCGCCAGCAGCATTAGCGGGCAATCAGATACGCAGTATTTT.